The clone carrying this T cell receptor beta chain occurred many times. These data belong to a study of T cells in Graves' hyperthyroidism and ophthalmopathy. Amplified regions were TCR beta CDR3 sequences from RNA transcripts. The HTBI primer set drove a first-round RT-PCR of the TCR CDR3. TCRdb passed the multiplex PCR reads through MiXCR, listing each CDR3 protein once. The sample lists more than 500,000 distinct CDR3 sequences; more than 15% were seen once. This CDR3 comprises 15 residues. V trimming: 0 bases; J trimming: 5 bases; junction bases outside the gene matches: 7. Germline assignment: CDR1 SGHRS and CDR2 YFSETQ.

This chain uses TRBV5-1 with TRBJ2-7; 8 positions agree with TRBD2. Material for sequencing was blood. This receptor was taken from a woman aged 25 to 39 with Graves' ophthalmopathy. CDR3: CASSLAISGTHEQYF. The CDR3 DNA sequence: TGCGCCAGCAGCTTGGCGATTAGCGGGACCCACGAGCAGTACTTC.